Listed here are 12 T cell receptor beta chains from one sample, sequenced in a study of blood T cell repertoires in COVID-19. Some clones are missing from TCRdb's copy, which holds only in-frame ones; the method was immunoSEQ multiplex PCR. Of 250,000 to 350,000 clones listed, about 90% are singletons. Sequenced: peripheral blood. These receptors all stem from a woman aged 25-40 years with COVID-19, enrolled during active disease.

The V call is TRBV7-9, the J call TRBJ2-3; TRBD2 matches at 9 bases. The J segment lost 6 bases and the V segment lost 1 base, leaving 2 bases of the junction unmatched. Germline-derived CDR1 and CDR2 are SEHNR and FQNEAQ (reference sequence). The length of the CDR3 is 14 residues. The CDR3 DNA follows: TGTGCCAGCAGCTTAGTAGCGGGGGCCGATACGCAGTATTTT. It encodes CASSLVAGADTQYF.

The chain links TRBV6-5 to TRBJ2-7, with TRBD1 matching over 7 bases. Per germline, CDR1 MNHEY and CDR2 SVGAGI. The CDR3 loop spans 14 amino acids. V gave up 6 bases and J gave up 3 bases; unmatched junction bases: 8. The CDR3 here is CASSPAGGFYEQYF. CDR3 coding DNA: TGTGCCAGCAGCCCCGCAGGGGGATTCTACGAGCAGTACTTC.

This clone has just one count. This chain uses TRBV21-1 with TRBJ2-7; the table gives TRBD2 as D, unverified against the DNA. TRBV21-1 is a documented pseudogene. This CDR3 contains 20 residues. The CDR3 loop reads CASSNFGEAGSSLQMGEQYF. The CDR3 DNA reads as TGTGCCAGCAGCAATTTTGGAGAAGCTGGGAGTTCCCTCCAGATGGGCGAGCAGTACTTC.

The V and J genes are TRBV18 and TRBJ1-5, with a tentative D call TRBD1 (5 bases). This CDR3 contains 16 residues. Trimming shortened V by 1 base and J by 0 bases, and 10 bases separated the two germline ends. The germline V gene encodes CDR1 KGHSH and CDR2 LQKENI. This CDR3 reads CASSPQGPYSNQPQHF. CDR3 sequence (DNA): TGTGCCAGCTCACCACAGGGGCCTTATAGCAATCAGCCCCAGCATTTT.

This clone was observed once. The J gene is TRBJ2-7, the V gene TRBV3-1 (or the pseudogene TRBV3-2); 13 positions match TRBD2. The CDR3 sequence is 19 residues long. CDR1 and CDR2 (germline): LGHDT, YNNKEL (reference sequence). V shed 0 bases, J shed 1 base, and the junction held 9 bases outside the gene matches. CDR3 coding DNA: TGTGCCAGCAGCCAAGATCGGCCCACTAGCGGGAGGGATTCCTACGAGCAGTACTTC. Protein product: CASSQDRPTSGRDSYEQYF.

The V and J genes are TRBV5-4 and TRBJ1-4; D uncertain. This CDR3 is built from 15 residues. The V end was cut by 4 bases, the J end by 8 bases, with 18 bases between. In germline, CDR1 is SGHNT, CDR2 YYREEE (reference sequence). The CDR3 protein is CASSRTGSSGEKLFF. CDR3 nucleotide sequence: TGTGCCAGCAGCCGAACCGGGTCTTCGGGAGAAAAACTGTTTTTT.

The chain employs TRBV19 and TRBJ2-1; 16 nucleotides align to TRBD2. This CDR3 is 16 amino acids long. J was trimmed by 8 bases and V by 4 bases; bases with no gene match: 5. Germline V CDR1 and CDR2: LNHDA, SQIVND (reference sequence). The CDR3 bases are TGTGCCAGTAGTACCGGGACTAGCGGGAGGGAGGATGAGCAGTTCTTC. It is translated as CASSTGTSGREDEQFF.

The chain carries TRBV30 and TRBJ2-7; 8 bases are a match to TRBD1. CDR3 length: 14 amino acids. With V trimmed by 3 bases and J by 5 bases, 9 bases remained unmatched. CDR1 and CDR2 (germline): GTSNPN, SVGIG (reference sequence). The CDR3: CAWSIGQGSHEQYF. The CDR3 DNA reads TGTGCCTGGAGCATCGGACAGGGATCCCACGAGCAGTACTTC. The variable domain in full, completed from reference TRBV30 and TRBJ2-7, reads SQTIHQWPATLVQPVGSPLSLECTVEGTSNPNLYWYRQAAGRGLQLLFYSVGIGQISSEVPQNLSASRPQDRQFILSSKKLLLSDSGFYLCAWSIGQGSHEQYFGPGTRLTVT.

The chain couples TRBV19 to TRBJ2-2; D is possibly TRBD2 (8 bases). V was shortened by 4 bases and J by 4 bases, with 16 bases between the two germline ends. The CDR3 contains 16 residues. Germline V gives CDR1 LNHDA, CDR2 SQIVND (reference sequence). The CDR3: CASSTREGAGTGELFF. The CDR3 bases are TGTGCCAGTAGTACCCGGGAGGGGGCGGGCACCGGGGAGCTGTTTTTT.

The gene calls are TRBV5-1 and TRBJ2-4, with D perhaps matching TRBD2 (7 bases). The CDR3 extends over 15 amino acids. Germline V gene data show CDR1 as SGHRS and CDR2 as YFSETQ. V was clipped by 5 bases and J by 6 bases, with 18 bases between them. The CDR3 DNA sequence: TGCGCCAGCAGGTCGTTCGCAGGGGAGGGAAACATTCAGTACTTC. Translated: CASRSFAGEGNIQYF.

V gene TRBV10-3 combines with J gene TRBJ1-3; possible D gene TRBD1, 6 bases. The CDR3 sequence is 16 residues long. CDR1 ENHRY and CDR2 SYGVKD come from the germline V gene. The ends were cut back, 4 bases at V and 0 bases at J, with 13 bases in the middle. As DNA, the CDR3 is TGTGCCATCAGTGTACGTGGGACATCCTCTGGAAACACCATATATTTT. It encodes CAISVRGTSSGNTIYF.

This sequence joins TRBV7-9 and TRBJ1-6, with D tentatively TRBD1 (6 bases). Trimming pared 0 bases from V and 9 bases from J, leaving 12 bases between. CDR1 and CDR2 (germline): SEHNR, FQNEAQ (reference sequence). CDR3 length: 15 amino acids. CDR3 DNA: TGTGCCAGCAGCTTAGCGGGCAGGGGAAGTTCACCCCTCCACTTT. As protein: CASSLAGRGSSPLHF.